Described below is a single T cell receptor beta chain sequence and its context. Original processing notes: Amplifying reference gene primers gave estimates of nucleated cell counts. Sequencing was performed with immunoSEQ multiplex PCR; in TCRdb, only in-frame clones are kept and a portion is missing. For V, J and clone size, that table is used; D and trimming come from the DNA. The table includes roughly 110,000 clones, approximately 78% detected once. These data originate in a study of blood T cell repertoires in COVID-19. The wider study: Sites across the United States, Italy and Spain contributed samples from acute and convalescent COVID-19. PBMCs, B-cell-depleted T cells, or T cells were the source of the cDNA or gDNA that made up the material.

Germline V CDR1 and CDR2: MNHNS, SASEGT. The ends lost 3 bases at V and 5 bases at J; junction bases unmatched: 9. The CDR3 has 15 residues. The chain combines TRBV6-1 with TRBJ1-2; TRBD1 aligns across 7 bases. This sequence originates from a man aged 65-85 years with acute or convalescent COVID-19. Sequencing was performed on peripheral blood. CDR3 protein: CASSEVSGTAYGYTF. CDR3 sequence (DNA): TGTGCCAGCAGTGAGGTTTCCGGGACAGCATATGGCTACACCTTC.